This T cell receptor beta chain was sequenced for a study of blood T cell repertoires in COVID-19. About the research overall: The origin of the acute and convalescent COVID-19 samples was the United States, Italy and Spain. PBMCs, B-cell-depleted T cells, or T cells provided the cDNA or gDNA that made up the material.

Authors' analysis steps: Cell counts per sample came from amplifying reference gene primers. Assay used: immunoSEQ multiplex PCR; TCRdb lists only in-frame clones, some missing. The DNA was the basis for D and trimming; V, J and clone size are from that table. Among 130,000 or so clones, around 81% were seen once, and the ten largest hold over 7.5%. Germline V gene sequence: CDR1 ENHRY, CDR2 SYGVKD. There are 13 residues in the CDR3. J gave up 4 bases and V 7 bases, and 5 bases lay outside the gene matches. The chain is built from TRBV10-3 and TRBJ1-1; 8 nucleotides agree with TRBD1. The sequence derives from a woman aged 55 to 70 with active or convalescent COVID-19. The specimen was peripheral blood. For the CDR3, the DNA is TGTGCCATCATTGGACAGGGTGGCACTGAAGCTTTCTTT. Encoded protein: CAIIGQGGTEAFF.